What follows are 14 T cell receptor beta chains derived from one specimen sequenced in a study of blood T cell repertoires in COVID-19. Sequencing was performed with immunoSEQ multiplex PCR; in TCRdb, only in-frame clones are kept and a portion is missing. The sample has some 60,000 clones, just over 85% seen once. The specimen sequenced was peripheral blood. Every receptor here comes from a man between 60 and 75 years old with acute or convalescent COVID-19.

The rearrangement uses TRBV4-1 and TRBJ1-1, with D uncertain. Trimming shortened V by 1 base and J by 0 bases, and 6 bases separated the two germline ends. Germline V gene data show CDR1 as MGHRA and CDR2 as YSYEKL. The CDR3 is 14 residues long. For the CDR3, the DNA is TGCGCCAGCAGCCAAGGCGGGTTGAACACTGAAGCTTTCTTT. Protein product: CASSQGGLNTEAFF.

The chain joins TRBV30 to TRBJ2-1; tentative D call: TRBD2 (5 bases). Germline CDR1 is GTSNPN and CDR2 is SVGIG (reference sequence). The CDR3 loop spans 13 amino acids. The ends were cut back, 0 bases at V and 10 bases at J, with 13 bases in the middle. Written as DNA, the CDR3 is TGTGCCTGGAGTGTACTTGGGCGAGGGGAGCAGTTCTTC. It codes for CAWSVLGRGEQFF.

The rearrangement links TRBV5-1 to TRBJ2-7; 11 nucleotides line up with TRBD2. J gave up 2 bases and V 4 bases, and 11 bases lay outside the gene matches. The CDR3 spans 17 residues. CDR1 and CDR2 (germline): SGHRS, YFSETQ. DNA for the CDR3: TGCGCCAGCAGCCTATTTGGATTAGCGGGAGGGCCCTACGAGCAGTACTTC. Its protein is CASSLFGLAGGPYEQYF.

The genes are TRBV6-2 or TRBV6-3 and TRBJ1-5; D gene ambiguous. The CDR3 is 15 amino acids. Germline CDR1 MNHEY, CDR2 SVGEGT. The ends were cut back, 6 bases at V and 2 bases at J, with 14 bases in the middle. CDR3 bases: TGTGCCAGCAGCATCGTCGGGTTTGGCAATCAGCCCCAGCATTTT. The encoded protein is CASSIVGFGNQPQHF.

The J gene is TRBJ2-7, the V gene TRBV6-5; 7 nucleotides align to TRBD2. This CDR3 has 13 residues. V shed 6 bases and J 6 bases; nucleotides not matched to a gene: 8. In germline, CDR1 is MNHEY, CDR2 SVGAGI. The CDR3 region has the DNA TGTGCCAGCAGAGCCGGGGAGGGGTCCGAGCAGTACTTC. As protein: CASRAGEGSEQYF.

The rearrangement joins TRBV29-1 to TRBJ2-3, with 8 nucleotides matching TRBD2. CDR1 and CDR2 (germline): SQVTM, ANQGSEA. This CDR3 is 14 amino acids long. The V gene end was trimmed by 4 bases and the J gene end by 1 base; junction bases not matched to a gene: 4. The CDR3, as DNA: TGCAGCGTTGGGGTAGCGGGACGCACAGATACGCAGTATTTT. Translated: CSVGVAGRTDTQYF.

The chain has TRBV28 and TRBJ2-2; TRBD2 agrees at 9 bases. The CDR3 covers 18 residues. CDR1 MDHEN and CDR2 SYDVKM come from the germline V gene. V gave up 4 bases and J gave up 0 bases; unmatched junction bases: 9. CDR3 protein: CASSYPGLAVANTGELFF. CDR3 coding DNA: TGTGCCAGCAGTTACCCGGGACTAGCAGTTGCGAACACCGGGGAGCTGTTTTTT.

The chain carries TRBV6-6 and TRBJ2-7; 7 nucleotides match TRBD1. The CDR3 totals 14 residues. Germline CDR1 reads MNHNY; CDR2 reads SVGAGI (reference sequence). With 8 bases clipped from V and 5 bases from J, the junction kept 12 bases outside the gene matches. CDR3 DNA sequence: TGTGCCAGCCCATGGCCAGGGGGTAGTGACGAGCAGTACTTC. It yields the protein CASPWPGGSDEQYF.

This clone was counted a single time. V and J are TRBV6-5 and TRBJ1-2, with D possibly being TRBD1 (6 bases). Between the trimmed V and J ends, which lost 6 bases and 6 bases, there was a span of 17 bases. Germline-derived CDR1 and CDR2 are MNHEY and SVGAGI. The CDR3 has 14 residues. CDR3 residues: CASSTGTKLHGYTF. CDR3 bases: TGTGCCAGCAGCACCGGGACAAAACTCCATGGCTACACCTTC.

The gene calls are TRBV15 and TRBJ1-1; the D gene is possibly TRBD1 (6 bases). This CDR3 is 16 amino acids long. Germline assignment: CDR1 LNHNV and CDR2 YYDKDF (reference sequence). V was trimmed by 0 bases and J by 1 base, leaving 12 bases between them. CDR3 nucleotide sequence: TGTGCCACCAGCAGAGAACAGGGTTTGGGGAACACTGAAGCTTTCTTT. Its protein is CATSREQGLGNTEAFF.

The chain combines TRBV5-5 with TRBJ2-1; TRBD2 matches 7 bases. Looked up from germline, CDR1 is SGHKS and CDR2 is YYEKEE (reference sequence). CDR3 length: 17 residues. After removal of 0 bases from V and 5 bases from J, the junction contained 11 bases not matched to a gene. The DNA of the CDR3 is TGTGCCAGCAGCTTGGGTCTGGGGGGAGGGCGTCACAATGAGCAGTTCTTC. It yields the protein CASSLGLGGGRHNEQFF.

The V gene is TRBV3-1 (or the pseudogene TRBV3-2), the J gene TRBJ1-1; no firm D call. Trimming shortened V by 2 bases and J by 0 bases, and 10 bases separated the two germline ends. The CDR3 is 15 residues long. CDR1 is LGHDT and CDR2 is YNNKEL in the germline V gene (reference sequence). The DNA for the CDR3 is TGTGCCAGCAGCCAAACACTATTTATGAACACTGAAGCTTTCTTT. Residues: CASSQTLFMNTEAFF.

For the CDR3, the DNA is TGTGCCAGCAGCCACGCGGACAGGGGAATTATATATGGCTACACCTTC. As protein: CASSHADRGIIYGYTF. The J gene is TRBJ1-2, the V gene TRBV7-9; TRBD1 matches at 9 bases. Germline CDR1 SEHNR, CDR2 FQNEAQ (reference sequence). V gave up 5 bases and J gave up 5 bases; unmatched junction bases: 12. The CDR3 contains 16 residues.

This chain uses TRBV4-2 with TRBJ1-1; a weak D match, TRBD1 (5 bases). This CDR3 region has 15 residues. Germline-derived CDR1 and CDR2 are LGHNA and YNFKEQ. V was shortened by 4 bases and J by 3 bases, with 15 bases between the two germline ends. In DNA, the CDR3 is TGTGCCAGCAGCCCAAGGGGAGGGGAGGACACTGAAGCTTTCTTT. Amino acid sequence: CASSPRGGEDTEAFF.